The T cell receptor (beta chain) under discussion was sequenced for a study of cytomegalovirus exposure and HLA in healthy donors. The CDR3 loop spans 13 amino acids. Trimming cost V 0 bases and J 7 bases, with 7 bases left between them. CDR1 and CDR2 (germline): SGDLS, YYNGEE. The PCR used 60 Vbeta and 13 Jbeta primers. Measured with immunoSEQ multiplex PCR; TCRdb has only the in-frame clones, and not every one. Among fewer than 95,000 clones listed, 76% were seen once. J is TRBJ2-2 and V is TRBV9; no definite D call. The sequencing input was PBMCs. This clonotype was sampled from a middle-aged man in good health and CMV-seronegative. The CDR3 sequence is CASSVGRFGELFF. DNA for the CDR3: TGTGCCAGCAGCGTAGGGCGGTTCGGGGAGCTGTTTTTT.